This T cell receptor (beta chain) was recorded in a study of blood T cell repertoires in COVID-19 (dated by TCRdb to between 2020 and 2021). For the study in its entirety: Collaborator samples came from the United States, Italy and Spain and covered acute and convalescent phases of COVID-19. The material from the prospective study consisted of cDNA or gDNA derived from T cells, B-cell-depleted T cells, or PBMCs. Subjects who had been exposed to COVID-19, were actively infected with it, or had recovered from it provided the deeply sampled blood TCRbeta repertoires that made up the dataset. The repertoires were released in a freely available public database meant as a resource for research on the immune response to SARS-CoV-2. Samples came from the ongoing ImmuneRACE study (first 160 participants) plus 1,254 subjects from 6 global collaborators. Sample metadata almost always included a de-identified subject ID, COVID-19 status, age in years and sex. Where available, HLA class I and class II types were taken from metadata supplied by the sample provider and were not determined by assay-based typing.

Study-wide conclusions, independent of this receptor: The quantity of clinical and demographic metadata differed by source and by participant and was supplied without curation.

In the prospective study, participants were about 18 to 95 years old, resided in about two dozen geographic areas of the United States, and were enrolled through a virtual design. In the prospective study, participants were assigned to cohorts based on the clinical history participants reported in a screening survey and a study questionnaire. ImmuneRACE Cohort 3 recovered participants were defined by two consecutive negative NP/OP PCR tests, healthcare professional clearance, or symptom resolution. Each participant in the prospective study had whole blood, serum and a nasopharyngeal or oropharyngeal swab collected by mobile phlebotomists. Participants in the prospective study had the option to provide additional blood draws and questionnaires over a 2-month period. Blood samples from the prospective study were shipped frozen or at room temperature prior to DNA extraction. Concerning this clone itself: This receptor's antigen is unknown. No much larger clonotype is one base removed from it; base qualities were not supplied.

TCRbeta CDR3 regions were amplified from genomic DNA by means of the immunoSEQ Assay, a bias-controlled multiplex PCR. In the original analysis: The number of nucleated cells in each sample was estimated from the amplification of reference gene primers within the assay. To quantify the absolute abundance of each unique TCRbeta CDR3 rearrangement, sequence reads were collapsed and filtered. Productive Simpson clonality was computed per sample as the square root of Simpson's diversity index over productive rearrangements. Imported from immuneACCESS, the table was reduced by TCRdb to in-frame sequences with V and J called. These copies leave out some clones; in studies compared against another copy, an unresolved V gene accounts for under half, and the cause of the remainder is not known. That table furnishes V, J and clone size, whereas the DNA furnished D and trimming. Recorded for this sample are under 300,000 clones; 80% to 90% of them occurred a single time. 2.4% of the sample is held by the ten biggest clonotypes.

V trim: 1 base; J trim: 0 bases; unmatched bases: 6. From cysteine to phenylalanine, the CDR3 is 16 amino acids long. The entry retains the CDR3 DNA only, 48 bases that are in frame from base 1. From a lookup of the germline V gene (reference sequence), CDR1 and CDR2 are MNHEY and SMNVEV. Material for sequencing was PBMCs or T cells enriched from blood (not recorded which). The rearranged chain carries TRBV27 and TRBJ2-7; a stretch of 7 junction bases matches TRBD1. This receptor was identified in a woman between 18 and 29 years old who had recovered from COVID-19. The nucleotides read TGTGCCAGCAGTTTATTCAGGGCAGGGGGCTCCTACGAGCAGTACTTC. Its coded protein is CASSLFRAGGSYEQYF.